This TCR beta chain was sequenced during a study of T cells expressing NK-cell markers (dated by TCRdb to about 2020). For context, the study as a whole: TCR beta-chain repertoires were profiled in sorted CD3+CD56+NKG2C+, CD3+CD56+NKG2C- and CD3+CD56-NKG2C+ T-cell subsets from roughly eight donors. Among the eight sequenced donors, only one was HCMV-seronegative, while the other seven were HCMV-seropositive. All eight donors whose samples were sequenced were randomly selected healthy volunteers, three of them men and five women. The libraries were sequenced on Illumina HiSeq 2000/2500, MiSeq or NextSeq, producing 2 x 150 bp reads. The study at large found these results: Whether the expanded NKG2C-expressing T cell clones were specific for HCMV antigens was left unclear. For over five donors, the dominant CD3+CD56+NKG2C+ clonotypes were among the top 10 CD8+ clonotypes and accounted for about 1.0-7.0% of CD8+ T cells. Those dominant clonotypes were again the most abundant among CD3+CD56-NKG2C+ cells in four donors, at about 25-65%.

Looking up the germline V gene (reference sequence) yields CDR1 GTSNPN and CDR2 SVGIG. The CDR3 numbers 13 residues from cysteine through phenylalanine. DNA is not recorded here. HCMV-specific IgG was detected in serum with a commercial ELISA kit to determine HCMV serostatus. Peripheral blood mononuclear cells were isolated from blood by Ficoll density gradient centrifugation. The sample was run on an Illumina HiSeq 2000. TCR beta cDNA libraries were made by 5'RACE template switching that added a universal primer site and unique molecular identifiers. Priming for cDNA synthesis came from the TCR beta constant segment, and two successive PCR amplification steps followed. On the authors' methods: MIGEC was used to demultiplex reads and group reads by UMI, and MiTCR was used to assemble and quantify clonotypes. To exclude erroneous sequences, any TCR cDNA sequence not supported by at least two reads was discarded. Downstream repertoire analysis used the tcR package, and clonotypes were matched across fractions by CDR3 nucleotide sequence plus V segment. VDJmatch was used to annotate antigen specificity against VDJdb, with one amino acid substitution allowed in CDR3. TCRdb reprocessed the reads and lists each CDR3 protein sequence as a single entry, with no DNA. The V and J calls, along with clone size, are taken from TCRdb and not from the paper's own processing. The table of this sample itemizes a few hundred thousand distinct CDR3 sequences. Under 1.5% of the sample lies in the top ten.

On this clonotype itself: This clone's antigen is unknown.

The receptor's source is a woman aged 50 to 65 in good health. Donor details come from another sample of the same person, matched by shared clones. Sequencing was performed on blood T cells: a sorted CD56 or NKG2C T cell subset, CD4+ or CD8+ T cells, or bulk PBMC T cells (not recorded which). This chain joins TRBV30 to TRBJ2-2; TCRdb selects TRBD1, and the lack of DNA leaves this call unchecked. The CDR3 region: CAWADRITGELFF.